This T cell receptor (beta chain) was sequenced during a study of cytotoxic CD8 clonotypes in ibrutinib-treated CLL. The overall study: Samples had a mean of around 280,000 productive templates and almost 95,000 productive rearrangements.

Only in-frame clones appear in the TCRdb table, and some are missing; sequencing was by immunoSEQ multiplex PCR. The sample records 150,000 or so clones, around 82% being singletons. Germline lookup yields CDR1 SNHLY and CDR2 FYNNEI. The CDR3 contains 15 residues. V trimming: 6 bases; J trimming: 6 bases; junction bases outside the gene matches: 10. The chain employs TRBV2 and TRBJ1-4; the match to TRBD1 covers 7 bases. The source was PBMCs, collected after 36 months of ibrutinib treatment. The clonotype was recovered from a human donor with chronic lymphocytic leukemia. CDR3: CASRRAGTDHEKLFF. CDR3 DNA: TGTGCCAGCAGAAGAGCCGGGACAGATCATGAAAAACTGTTTTTT.